This is a list of T cell receptor beta chains from one sample in a study of blood T cells in healthy people across ages. TCRdb reprocessed the 5' RACE reads with MiXCR, giving one entry per CDR3 protein. The top ten hold 28% of the sample, which has roughly 830,000 distinct CDR3 sequences, around 62% seen once. The source material was blood. These receptor sequences come from a man under 40 in good health. CDR3s include the opening cysteine and the closing phenylalanine or tryptophan. The D gene is left open where the match is weak. The size of a clone is reported for some rows only, either as once, few or many, or as a class for expanded clones.

clone_size	v_call	j_call	d_call	cdr3_aa	cdr3_nt
few	TRBV2	TRBJ2-3	TRBD2	CASSESGGGTQYF	TGTGCCAGCAGTGAGAGCGGGGGAGGTACGCAGTATTTT
.	TRBV24-1	TRBJ2-1	TRBD1	CATSDPGQGHNEQFF	TGTGCCACCAGTGACCCGGGACAGGGCCACAATGAGCAGTTCTTC
.	TRBV4-3	TRBJ2-5	.	CASSQDHRRRGETQYF	TGCGCCAGCAGCCAAGATCACCGCCGGAGAGGGGAGACCCAGTACTTC
few	TRBV18	TRBJ2-7	TRBD1	CASSPRPGQDGEQYF	TGTGCCAGCTCACCCCGACCCGGACAGGATGGCGAGCAGTACTTC
.	TRBV20-1	TRBJ2-1	.	CSARSPPGSSYNEQFF	TGCAGTGCTAGGTCTCCGCCAGGGAGCTCCTACAATGAGCAGTTCTTC
many	TRBV7-9	TRBJ2-5	.	CASSPKGPETQYF	TGTGCCAGCAGCCCTAAGGGCCCAGAGACCCAGTACTTC
few	TRBV28	TRBJ2-1	TRBD2	CASVMGTSGGTREQFF	TGTGCCAGCGTGATGGGGACGAGCGGGGGAACTCGTGAGCAGTTCTTC
.	TRBV29-1	TRBJ1-5	TRBD1	CSVGGQGIAPQHF	TGCAGCGTTGGGGGACAGGGGATCGCGCCCCAGCATTTT
.	TRBV20-1	TRBJ2-7	TRBD2	CSAISGGLHEQYF	TGCAGTGCCATTAGCGGGGGCCTCCACGAGCAGTACTTC
.	TRBV12-3/TRBV12-4	TRBJ2-7	.	CASSLFHEQYF	TGTGCCAGCAGTTTATTCCACGAGCAGTACTTC
.	TRBV20-1	TRBJ2-1	TRBD2	CSARGTSGGEEQFF	TGCAGTGCTCGAGGGACTAGCGGGGGGGAAGAGCAGTTCTTC
few	TRBV6-5	TRBJ2-7	.	CASSYDREQYF	TGTGCCAGCAGTTACGACAGGGAGCAGTACTTC
.	TRBV7-9	TRBJ1-4	TRBD1	CASSSGQTNEKLFF	TGTGCCAGCAGCTCGGGACAGACTAATGAAAAACTGTTTTTT
.	TRBV6-6	TRBJ2-7	.	CASSYSPGLPYEQYF	TGTGCCAGCAGTTACTCACCGGGTTTGCCTTACGAGCAGTACTTC
once	TRBV30	TRBJ2-1	.	CAWSVNRANVFF	TGTGCCTGGAGTGTAAACCGAGCGAACGTGTTCTTC
.	TRBV10-3	TRBJ2-3	.	CAISDIDKGTIDTQYF	TGTGCCATCAGTGACATCGATAAGGGGACCATAGATACGCAGTATTTT
.	TRBV15	TRBJ2-7	.	CATSRDGSGEQYF	TGTGCCACCAGCAGAGATGGATCCGGGGAGCAGTACTTC
.	TRBV20-1	TRBJ2-1	.	CSATLFRGSYNEQFF	TGCAGTGCTACCCTTTTCCGGGGCTCCTACAATGAGCAGTTCTTC
.	TRBV11-1	TRBJ2-1	.	CASSLEGDPYNEQFF	TGTGCCAGCAGCTTAGAGGGAGACCCTTACAATGAGCAGTTCTTC
.	TRBV7-2	TRBJ2-1	TRBD2	CVSSRNGKRGGGNEQFF	TGTGTCAGCAGCCGAAACGGGAAGCGGGGGGGAGGCAATGAGCAGTTCTTC
.	TRBV6-2/TRBV6-3	TRBJ2-5	TRBD1	CASTYTGVQETQYF	TGTGCCAGCACCTACACAGGGGTCCAAGAGACCCAGTACTTC
once	TRBV6-1	TRBJ2-5	TRBD1	CASETGGSETQYF	TGTGCCAGTGAGACAGGGGGTAGTGAGACCCAGTACTTC
few	TRBV7-2	TRBJ2-7	.	CASSLYRMYEQYF	TGTGCCAGCAGCTTATACAGGATGTACGAGCAGTACTTC
once	TRBV4-3	TRBJ2-1	TRBD2	CASSPGTSGIPEQFF	TGCGCCAGCAGCCCCGGGACTAGCGGGATCCCTGAGCAGTTCTTC
few	TRBV10-3	TRBJ2-7	.	CAISVGTQAREQYF	TGTGCCATCAGTGTTGGGACCCAAGCTCGCGAGCAGTACTTC
.	TRBV20-1	TRBJ1-6	.	CSAPKPDYNSPLHF	TGCTCGGCCCCTAAACCAGACTATAATTCACCCCTCCACTTT
.	TRBV13	TRBJ2-1	TRBD1	CASSLGLRGPSYSEQFF	TGTGCCAGCAGCTTAGGCCTAAGGGGGCCTTCCTACAGTGAGCAGTTCTTC
.	TRBV6-5	TRBJ1-6	.	CASSYRGSYNSPLHF	TGTGCCAGCAGTTACAGGGGTTCCTATAATTCACCCCTCCACTTT
.	TRBV2	TRBJ2-5	.	CASSVRVLAGETQYF	TGTGCCAGCAGTGTACGGGTCTTGGCTGGAGAGACCCAGTACTTC
few	TRBV4-1	TRBJ2-7	.	CASSQRDWDEQYF	TGCGCCAGCAGCCAACGAGACTGGGACGAGCAGTACTTC
.	TRBV7-2	TRBJ2-7	TRBD1	CASSFGTGRSEQYF	TGTGCCAGCAGCTTCGGGACAGGGAGGTCCGAGCAGTACTTC
.	TRBV6-1	TRBJ1-1	TRBD1	CASSEKDRGPGNTEAFF	TGTGCCAGCAGTGAGAAGGACAGGGGCCCTGGGAACACTGAAGCTTTCTTT
.	TRBV7-2	TRBJ2-7	TRBD2	CASSLEVSGGYYSYEQYF	TGTGCCAGCAGCTTAGAGGTTAGCGGGGGGTACTACTCCTACGAGCAGTACTTC
.	TRBV6-6	TRBJ2-1	.	CASRPGRANEQFF	TGTGCCAGCAGACCTGGTAGGGCGAATGAGCAGTTCTTC
many	TRBV20-1	TRBJ1-2	.	CSAHRGVGYTF	TGCAGTGCTCACCGGGGTGTTGGCTACACCTTC
.	TRBV7-2	TRBJ2-7	.	CASSDPGPRGHEQYF	TGTGCCAGCAGCGATCCGGGACCCCGGGGTCACGAGCAGTACTTC
.	TRBV20-1	TRBJ2-7	TRBD2	CSASTGLAGYEQYF	TGCAGTGCTTCTACGGGACTAGCGGGTTACGAGCAGTACTTC
.	TRBV12-3/TRBV12-4	TRBJ2-1	TRBD2	CASSRSGGDNEQFF	TGTGCCAGCAGTCGTAGCGGGGGGGATAATGAGCAGTTCTTC
once	TRBV12-5	TRBJ2-3	TRBD2	CASGLPGGHTQYF	TGTGCTAGTGGTTTGCCGGGGGGGCATACGCAGTATTTT
.	TRBV20-1	TRBJ2-7	TRBD1	CSAPRGTGLSSYEQYF	TGCAGTGCTCCCCGTGGGACAGGCCTAAGCTCCTACGAGCAGTACTTC
.	TRBV29-1	TRBJ2-3	.	CSVRPIDTDTQYF	TGCAGCGTAAGACCAATAGACACAGATACGCAGTATTTT
.	TRBV27	TRBJ2-4	.	CASSTRTLAKNIQYF	TGTGCCAGCAGTACCAGGACGTTAGCCAAAAACATTCAGTACTTC
.	TRBV29-1	TRBJ2-1	.	CSAWDVNYNEQFF	TGCAGCGCTTGGGATGTAAACTACAATGAGCAGTTCTTC
once	TRBV20-1	TRBJ2-7	TRBD1	CSATTGQGAYEQYF	TGCAGTGCTACAACGGGACAGGGGGCCTACGAGCAGTACTTC
.	TRBV15	TRBJ2-5	TRBD2	CATSGGLAGQETQYF	TGTGCCACCAGCGGGGGACTAGCGGGACAAGAGACCCAGTACTTC
.	TRBV9	TRBJ1-5	.	CASSVGAALQPQHF	TGTGCCAGTAGCGTAGGGGCAGCCTTGCAGCCCCAGCATTTT
.	TRBV15	TRBJ1-1	.	CATSSTGRATEAFF	TGTGCCACCAGCAGTACAGGGCGGGCCACTGAAGCTTTCTTT
.	TRBV24-1	TRBJ2-7	.	CATSDYSYEQYF	TGTGCCACCAGTGATTACAGCTACGAGCAGTACTTC
.	TRBV18	TRBJ2-3	.	CASSQNDTQYF	TGTGCCAGCTCACAAAATGATACGCAGTATTTT
.	TRBV7-9	TRBJ2-3	.	CASSTTGLSGRTQYF	TGTGCCAGCAGCACGACAGGACTTTCAGGACGTACGCAGTATTTT
.	TRBV7-2	TRBJ2-3	TRBD1	CASSRTGGPTDTQYF	TGTGCCAGCTCAAGGACAGGGGGCCCCACAGATACGCAGTATTTT